The 20 T cell receptor beta chains reported below all come from one sample, sequenced in a study of OX40 agonist ivuxolimab in advanced cancers. Using immunoSEQ multiplex PCR, the repertoire was profiled, and TCRdb retains in-frame clones only, with some absent. The repertoire holds over 65,000 clones, with approximately 95% as singletons. This material consisted of CD4+ or CD8+ T cells sorted from blood, taken in a trial of the OX40 agonist ivuxolimab. Every receptor here comes from an adult with an advanced solid tumor such as melanoma, head and neck, liver or kidney cancer.

The CDR3 DNA follows: TGTGCCAGCAGCCAATTCCTGACAGGGGGAGTCAATGAGCAGTTCTTC. It specifies CASSQFLTGGVNEQFF. This sequence joins TRBV4-2 and TRBJ2-1, with TRBD1 identical over 9 bases. V shed 2 bases, J shed 6 bases, and the junction held 8 bases outside the gene matches. Germline V gives CDR1 LGHNA, CDR2 YNFKEQ. The CDR3 runs to 16 residues.

V gene TRBV5-1 combines with J gene TRBJ1-2, with D perhaps matching TRBD1 (5 bases). The CDR3 extends over 12 amino acids. Trimming cost V 4 bases and J 5 bases, with 9 bases left between them. In germline, CDR1 is SGHRS, CDR2 YFSETQ. Here the CDR3 DNA reads TGCGCCAGCAGCCAGGGCCTTTATGGCTACACCTTC. It yields the protein CASSQGLYGYTF.

This clone came up once. The chain links TRBV11-2 to TRBJ2-1; D might be TRBD1 (6 bases). Germline CDR1 reads SGHAT; CDR2 reads FQNNGV. The length of the CDR3 is 16 residues. The V end was cut by 0 bases, the J end by 6 bases, with 15 bases between. In nucleotides, the CDR3 is TGTGCCAGCAGCTTAGAAGGCCAGGCCAGGGGCAATGAGCAGTTCTTC. Its translation is CASSLEGQARGNEQFF.

This chain connects TRBV7-8 to TRBJ2-2; no firm D call. The CDR3 contains 16 residues. CDR1 and CDR2 (germline): SGHVS, FQNEAQ. Trimming pared 1 base from V and 7 bases from J, leaving 16 bases between. CDR3 sequence (DNA): TGTGCCAGCAGCTTAGGGCAGATGGGGATAGGCGGGGAGCTGTTTTTT. Protein sequence: CASSLGQMGIGGELFF.

This clone was detected only once. CDR3 in DNA: TGCGCCAGCAGCTTATCCCCAGGGTTGACCACTGAAGCTTTCTTT. Its translation is CASSLSPGLTTEAFF. This chain uses TRBV5-1 with TRBJ1-1; possible D gene TRBD1, 5 bases. The CDR3 covers 15 residues. V gave up 2 bases and J gave up 4 bases, with 15 bases separating them. Looked up from germline, CDR1 is SGHRS and CDR2 is YFSETQ.

J is TRBJ1-6 and V is TRBV27, with 10 bases aligning to TRBD1. The V segment lost 6 bases and the J segment 8 bases; nucleotides outside the gene matches: 10. The CDR3 consists of 16 residues. CDR1 and CDR2 (germline): MNHEY, SMNVEV (reference sequence). CDR3 sequence (DNA): TGTGCCAGCAGAACCTTAACCGGGACAGGGGATTCACCCCTCCACTTT. It is translated as CASRTLTGTGDSPLHF.

Here the CDR3 DNA reads TGTGCCAGCAGCAATATTTACAATGAGCAGTTCTTC. Residues: CASSNIYNEQFF. This rearrangement joins TRBV6-1 to TRBJ2-1; D unclear. V was pared by 6 bases and J by 4 bases, with 7 bases between. This CDR3 region has 12 residues. Germline loops: CDR1 MNHNS, CDR2 SASEGT.

This clone was observed a few times. This rearrangement joins TRBV29-1 to TRBJ2-1; D may match TRBD1 or TRBD2 (6 bases each). Trimming left V 7 bases short and J 3 bases short, with 16 bases between. CDR1 and CDR2 (germline): SQVTM, ANQGSEA. The CDR3 is made up of 14 amino acids. The CDR3 reads CSAARGGGYNEQFF. CDR3 DNA: TGCAGCGCCGCCCGTGGAGGGGGCTACAATGAGCAGTTCTTC.

The chain links TRBV18 to TRBJ2-7; 8 bases map to TRBD1. The V gene's germline CDR1 is KGHSH and CDR2 LQKENI. The CDR3 totals 14 residues. J lost 2 bases, V lost 4 bases, and 4 bases had no gene match. In DNA form, the CDR3 reads TGTGCCAGCTCACGGGGACAGGATACCTACGAGCAGTACTTC. Protein: CASSRGQDTYEQYF.

This clone came up once. The genes are TRBV5-1 and TRBJ2-7, with TRBD2 as a possible D gene (5 bases). V was trimmed by 4 bases and J by 6 bases, leaving 20 bases between them. This CDR3 comprises 15 residues. Germline loops: CDR1 SGHRS, CDR2 YFSETQ. The CDR3, as DNA: TGCGCCAGCAGCGGGATAGCATCGGTAGGAGGCGAGCAGTACTTC. It codes for CASSGIASVGGEQYF.

This chain joins TRBV18 and TRBJ1-3, with TRBD1 matching over 9 bases. Germline trimming cut 2 bases from V and 4 bases from J; bases unmatched to any gene: 6. Germline V gene sequence: CDR1 KGHSH, CDR2 LQKENI. There are 16 residues in the CDR3. The CDR3 bases are TGTGCCAGCTCACCATCCGGGACAGGGACCGGAAACACCATATATTTT. Translation: CASSPSGTGTGNTIYF.

The chain joins TRBV5-6 to TRBJ2-7; D possibly corresponds to TRBD1 (6 bases). CDR3 length equals 16 residues. The germline V gene encodes CDR1 SGHDT and CDR2 YYEEEE. V shed 5 bases and J shed 0 bases, with 18 bases lying between them. The chain's CDR3 is CASRGYRAGDSYEQYF. In nucleotides, the CDR3 is TGTGCCAGCAGGGGTTACCGGGCAGGGGACTCCTACGAGCAGTACTTC.

This chain uses TRBV6-6 with TRBJ1-4; perhaps TRBD1 as D (5 bases). The CDR3 is made up of 14 amino acids. Germline CDR1 reads MNHNY; CDR2 reads SVGAGI (reference sequence). Trimming left V 6 bases short and J 7 bases short, with 15 bases between. CDR3 coding DNA: TGTGCCAGCAGCAGCAGGGTTTCAACTGAAAAACTGTTTTTT. Amino acid sequence: CASSSRVSTEKLFF.

This clone was detected once. J is TRBJ2-1 and V is TRBV2; weak D call: TRBD2 (6 bases). Deletions cut 4 bases from V and 0 bases from J, with 25 bases between. CDR1 SNHLY and CDR2 FYNNEI come from the germline V gene. The CDR3 consists of 20 residues. Here the CDR3 reads CASSVTGTPTQASSYNEQFF. CDR3 DNA: TGTGCCAGCAGTGTGACCGGGACTCCAACCCAAGCTAGCTCCTACAATGAGCAGTTCTTC.

This clone was picked up one time. The CDR3 DNA sequence: TGTGCCAGCAGTTTACATTATAGCAATCAGCCCCAGCATTTT. Translation gives CASSLHYSNQPQHF. V is TRBV28 and J is TRBJ1-5; D ambiguous. The CDR3 covers 14 residues. V was trimmed by 2 bases and J by 0 bases, leaving 5 bases between them. Germline V gene sequence: CDR1 MDHEN, CDR2 SYDVKM. The complete variable domain, with remaining parts taken from reference TRBV28 and TRBJ1-5, reads DVKVTQSSRYLVKRTGEKVFLECVQDMDHENMFWYRQDPGLGLRLIYFSYDVKMKEKGDIPEGYSVSREKKERFSLILESASTNQTSMYLCASSLHYSNQPQHFGDGTRLSIL.

The V and J genes are TRBV4-3 and TRBJ2-7; 7 bases agree with TRBD1. The J segment lost 0 bases and the V segment lost 1 base, leaving 3 bases of the junction unmatched. Germline CDR1 LGHNA, CDR2 YSLEER. The length of the CDR3 is 15 residues. The CDR3 sequence: CASSQVQGFSYEQYF. The CDR3 nucleotides read TGCGCCAGCAGCCAAGTACAGGGGTTCTCCTACGAGCAGTACTTC.

The rearrangement uses TRBV7-2 and TRBJ1-1, with a weak D call TRBD1 (5 bases). V was clipped by 1 base and J by 4 bases, with 10 bases between them. Germline V gives CDR1 SGHTA, CDR2 FQGNSA. This CDR3 contains 14 residues. CDR3 residues: CASSLEGGVTEAFF. CDR3 nucleotides: TGTGCCAGCAGCTTAGAGGGAGGGGTCACTGAAGCTTTCTTT.

This sequence joins TRBV7-2 and TRBJ1-6; D might be TRBD1 (6 bases). Germline V CDR1 and CDR2: SGHTA, FQGNSA. The CDR3 is made up of 15 amino acids. V was shortened by 3 bases and J by 9 bases, with 15 bases between the two germline ends. CDR3 coding DNA: TGTGCCAGCAGCTTGGGGGTCCAAGGGGGTTCACCCCTCCACTTT. Its translation is CASSLGVQGGSPLHF.

This clone is a singleton in its sample. V and J are TRBV28 and TRBJ1-3; D is unresolved. The CDR3 is 14 amino acids. Trimming cost V 3 bases and J 1 base, with 7 bases left between them. Germline V CDR1 and CDR2: MDHEN, SYDVKM. CDR3 in amino acids: CASSLAASGNTIYF. The CDR3 DNA is TGTGCCAGCAGTTTGGCGGCTTCTGGAAACACCATATATTTT.

The rearrangement joins TRBV28 to TRBJ1-4; TRBD1 aligns across 7 bases. CDR1 and CDR2 (germline): MDHEN, SYDVKM. The CDR3 is 11 residues long. V shed 7 bases, J shed 10 bases, and the junction held 3 bases outside the gene matches. The CDR3 region is CASNTGVKLFF. The CDR3 region has the DNA TGTGCCAGCAATACAGGGGTAAAACTGTTTTTT.